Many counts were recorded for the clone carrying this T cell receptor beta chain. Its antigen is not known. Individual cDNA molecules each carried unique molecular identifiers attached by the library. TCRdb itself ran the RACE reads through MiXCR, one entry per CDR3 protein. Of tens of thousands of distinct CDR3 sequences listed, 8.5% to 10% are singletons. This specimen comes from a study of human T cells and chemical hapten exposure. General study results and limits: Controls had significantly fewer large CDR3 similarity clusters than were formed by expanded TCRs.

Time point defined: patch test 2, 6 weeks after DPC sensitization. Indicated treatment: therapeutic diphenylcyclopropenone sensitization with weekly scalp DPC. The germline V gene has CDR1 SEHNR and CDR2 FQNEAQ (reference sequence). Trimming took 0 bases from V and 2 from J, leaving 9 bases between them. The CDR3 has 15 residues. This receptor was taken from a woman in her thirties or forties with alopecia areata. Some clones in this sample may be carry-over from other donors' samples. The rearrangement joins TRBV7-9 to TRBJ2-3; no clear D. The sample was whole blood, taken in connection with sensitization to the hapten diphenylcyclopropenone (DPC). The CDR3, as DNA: TGTGCCAGCAGCTTAGCGCTGGGATCCACAGATACGCAGTATTTT. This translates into CASSLALGSTDTQYF.